The 22 T cell receptor beta chains in this list originate from one sample, sequenced in a study of T cells in Graves' hyperthyroidism and ophthalmopathy. TCR beta CDR3 regions were amplified from RNA. The primer set for the first-round RT-PCR of the TCR CDR3 was HTBI. TCRdb itself ran the multiplex PCR reads through MiXCR, one entry per CDR3 protein. The table includes hundreds of thousands of distinct CDR3 sequences, over 35% detected once. The source material was blood. These receptors all come from a man younger than 30 with Graves' hyperthyroidism.

The chain is built from TRBV7-3 and TRBJ1-1; D possibly corresponds to TRBD1 (6 bases). Germline V lookup: CDR1 SGHTA, CDR2 FQGTGA. CDR3 length: 16 residues. V was clipped by 7 bases and J by 0 bases, with 18 bases between them. This CDR3 is CASTRDTSGMNTEAFF. CDR3 DNA: TGTGCCAGCACCCGGGACACGAGCGGGATGAACACTGAAGCTTTCTTT.

V gene TRBV29-1 combines with J gene TRBJ2-5, with TRBD2 as a possible D gene (5 bases). Germline-derived CDR1 and CDR2 are SQVTM and ANQGSEA. V was clipped by 3 bases and J by 2 bases, with 10 bases between them. The CDR3 is made up of 13 amino acids. The CDR3 sequence: CSVDLPGQETQYF. The CDR3 DNA sequence: TGCAGCGTTGACCTCCCGGGACAAGAGACCCAGTACTTC. Variable domain in full (rest from reference TRBV29-1 and TRBJ2-5): SAVISQKPSRDICQRGTSLTIQCQVDSQVTMMFWYRQQPGQSLTLIATANQGSEATYESGFVIDKFPISRPNLTFSTLTVSNMSPEDSSIYLCSVDLPGQETQYFGPGTRLLVL.

This clonotype was recorded many times. The V and J genes are TRBV15 and TRBJ2-2; D remains unclear. The CDR3 sequence is 13 residues long. V was clipped by 0 bases and J by 7 bases, with 6 bases between them. Germline CDR1 is LNHNV and CDR2 is YYDKDF (reference sequence). The CDR3 DNA reads TGTGCCACCAGCAGAGATATAAGCGGGGAGCTGTTTTTT. Its protein product is CATSRDISGELFF.

V is TRBV7-3 and J is TRBJ1-2; TRBD1 agrees at 8 bases. Germline assignment: CDR1 SGHTA and CDR2 FQGTGA. Germline trimming cut 3 bases from V and 9 bases from J; bases unmatched to any gene: 6. The CDR3 is 13 amino acids. CDR3 in amino acids: CASSFGTGGRYTF. DNA for the CDR3: TGTGCCAGCAGCTTCGGCACAGGGGGACGCTACACCTTC.

This clonotype was recorded many times. The genes are TRBV29-1 and TRBJ2-2; 8 bases match TRBD1. CDR1 and CDR2 from the germline V gene are SQVTM and ANQGSEA. The CDR3 sequence is 13 residues long. The ends lost 6 bases at V and 3 bases at J; junction bases unmatched: 3. The CDR3 DNA reads as TGCAGCGTCAACAGGGGGGACACCGGGGAGCTGTTTTTT. The encoded protein is CSVNRGDTGELFF.

Turning to this clonotype: This could be a read error, since a much larger clone is one nucleotide away. This sequence joins TRBV12-3 or TRBV12-4 and TRBJ1-2; no clear D. The CDR3 has 13 residues. The V end was cut by 4 bases, the J end by 3 bases, with 9 bases between. CDR3 loop: CASSWTDYYGYTF. The CDR3 DNA is TGTGCCAGCAGTTGGACGGACTACTATGGCTACACCTTC.

This clonotype has just a few counts. This chain joins TRBV6-6 and TRBJ1-1; no reliable D call. The CDR3 is 12 residues long. The V end lost 6 bases, the J end lost 6 bases, and 11 bases lay between the germline ends. The V gene's germline CDR1 is MNHNY and CDR2 SVGAGI (reference sequence). The CDR3 sequence is CASSPEGAEAFF. Here the CDR3 DNA reads TGTGCCAGCAGCCCCGAGGGCGCTGAAGCTTTCTTT.

In its sample, this clonotype was seen many times. The gene calls are TRBV24-1 and TRBJ2-2; D may be TRBD1 (5 bases). CDR3 length: 16 residues. Per germline, CDR1 KGHDR and CDR2 SFDVKD. Deletions cut 3 bases from V and 4 bases from J, with 14 bases between. The CDR3 bases are TGTGCCACCAGTGATACCGTACATCAGGGCACCGGGGAGCTGTTTTTT. Its translation is CATSDTVHQGTGELFF.

This clonotype was counted ten times or more. The chain has TRBV6-5 and TRBJ1-2, with D tentatively TRBD1 (6 bases). CDR3 length equals 14 residues. V gave up 2 bases and J gave up 4 bases, with 11 bases separating them. In germline, CDR1 is MNHEY, CDR2 SVGAGI. The CDR3 nucleotides read TGTGCCAGCAGTTACGGGGGGCAACCCTATGGCTACACCTTC. It yields the protein CASSYGGQPYGYTF.

This chain links TRBV19 with TRBJ2-1; TRBD1 is a possible D gene (6 bases). CDR1 LNHDA and CDR2 SQIVND come from the germline V gene (reference sequence). The V gene lost 4 bases and the J gene lost 6 bases, with 10 bases spanning the gap. The CDR3 contains 13 residues. The CDR3 region has the DNA TGTGCCAGTAGTAGGCGAGGGGGCAATGAGCAGTTCTTC. It specifies CASSRRGGNEQFF.

The gene calls are TRBV7-2 and TRBJ1-3; 9 positions agree with TRBD1. CDR1 SGHTA and CDR2 FQGNSA come from the germline V gene. V shed 4 bases, J shed 3 bases, and the junction held 4 bases outside the gene matches. The CDR3 runs to 15 residues. The CDR3 loop reads CASSSDRGGGNTIYF. The DNA of the CDR3 is TGTGCCAGCAGCTCGGACAGGGGAGGTGGAAACACCATATATTTT.

The V call is TRBV11-2, the J call TRBJ1-3; 9 bases line up with TRBD1. V gave up 4 bases and J gave up 1 base; unmatched junction bases: 5. The germline gives CDR1 SGHAT, CDR2 FQNNGV. This CDR3 is built from 16 residues. In DNA form, the CDR3 reads TGTGCCAGCAGCTCCCGGGACAGGGAGTCTGGAAACACCATATATTTT. This gives the protein CASSSRDRESGNTIYF.

V is TRBV3-1 and J is TRBJ2-2, with unresolved D. The CDR3 runs 12 residues. CDR1 LGHDT and CDR2 YNNKEL come from the germline V gene (reference sequence). Trimming stripped 4 bases from V and 9 bases from J, with 9 bases between. In nucleotides, the CDR3 is TGTGCCAGCAGCCTTCCAGCCCGGGAGCTGTTTTTT. Translation gives CASSLPARELFF.

This clonotype was counted a few times. The chain carries TRBV29-1 and TRBJ1-1; D is possibly TRBD1 (5 bases). Germline lookup yields CDR1 SQVTM and CDR2 ANQGSEA. With 4 bases removed from V and 4 bases from J, the gap between germline ends came to 13 bases. The CDR3 runs 13 residues. CDR3 nucleotide sequence: TGCAGCGTTGGGGACGGACTGGGCACTGAAGCTTTCTTT. It encodes CSVGDGLGTEAFF.

There are many counts of this clonotype. The chain uses TRBV20-1 and TRBJ2-6; D uncertain. Deletions cut 6 bases from V and 0 bases from J, with 12 bases between. This CDR3 is built from 15 residues. Per germline, CDR1 DFQATT and CDR2 SNEGSKA (reference sequence). The CDR3 DNA is TGCAGTGCCGCCGACTGGACCTCTGGGGCCAACGTCCTGACTTTC. This gives the protein CSAADWTSGANVLTF.

The chain is built from TRBV19 and TRBJ2-2, with 8 positions matching TRBD2. There are 15 residues in the CDR3. V gave up 6 bases and J gave up 3 bases; unmatched junction bases: 6. CDR1 is LNHDA, CDR2 SQIVND, per germline (reference sequence). CDR3 protein: CASSLPGGYTGELFF. In nucleotides, the CDR3 is TGTGCCAGTAGCCTACCGGGGGGGTACACCGGGGAGCTGTTTTTT.

With respect to this clonotype: This may be a read error, as it is one base from a much larger clone. This rearrangement joins TRBV15 to TRBJ2-7; 7 bases line up with TRBD2. This CDR3 region has 16 residues. Trimming at V came to 2 bases and at J to 3 bases, leaving 10 bases not matched to a gene. The germline V gene has CDR1 LNHNV and CDR2 YYDKDF (reference sequence). CDR3 protein: CATSRSGRGEGYEQYF. CDR3 sequence (DNA): TGTGCCACCAGCAGATCGGGGAGGGGCGAAGGCTACGAGCAGTACTTC.

The chain recombines TRBV5-1 with TRBJ1-2; D is ambiguous. Trimming took off 2 bases at V and 0 bases at J, with 11 bases between the two ends. Germline assignment: CDR1 SGHRS and CDR2 YFSETQ. This CDR3 is built from 15 residues. Written as DNA, the CDR3 is TGCGCCAGCAGCTTCTCACCGACATCTAACTATGGCTACACCTTC. Translating it yields CASSFSPTSNYGYTF.

This clonotype was picked up a small number of times. This chain uses TRBV7-2 with TRBJ1-1; D gene ambiguous. The CDR3 is 14 residues long. Germline-derived CDR1 and CDR2 are SGHTA and FQGNSA. Trimming shortened V by 6 bases and J by 3 bases, and 14 bases separated the two germline ends. The CDR3, as DNA: TGTGCCAGCAGGGAAGGAGAAGGGTACACTGAAGCTTTCTTT. As protein: CASREGEGYTEAFF.

The V gene is TRBV5-8, the J gene TRBJ1-5, with unresolved D. The germline CDR1 and CDR2 sequences are SGHTS and YDEGEE. This CDR3 spans 16 amino acids. The V end lost 0 bases, the J end lost 1 base, and 11 bases lay between the germline ends. In DNA, the CDR3 is TGTGCCAGCAGCTTGGAAGGCACTTGGAGCAATCAGCCCCAGCATTTT. Translation: CASSLEGTWSNQPQHF.

This clonotype was found many times. This rearrangement joins TRBV29-1 to TRBJ1-1; a possible D gene is TRBD1 (5 bases). The germline gives CDR1 SQVTM, CDR2 ANQGSEA. The CDR3 is made up of 15 amino acids. The V gene lost 2 bases and the J gene lost 7 bases, with 20 bases spanning the gap. In DNA form, the CDR3 reads TGCAGCGTTGAACCGCAGGGACTGGGCCACCTTGAAGCTTTCTTT. It codes for CSVEPQGLGHLEAFF.

This clonotype was found once. It may be a read error: a sequence one base away is much more abundant. The chain recombines TRBV9 with TRBJ2-7, with unresolved D. From germline, CDR1 is SGDLS and CDR2 YYNGEE. There are 12 residues in the CDR3. The V and J ends lost 3 bases and 6 bases respectively, with 10 bases between them. CDR3 sequence: CASSADLSEQYF. The CDR3 DNA reads as TGTGCCAGCAGCGCAGACCTGTCCGAGCAGTACTTC.